One sample yielded the 2 T cell receptor beta chains listed below, sequenced in a study of T-cell memory formation after mild COVID-19. TCRdb passed the 5' RACE reads through MiXCR, listing each CDR3 protein once. The sample contains around 450,000 distinct CDR3 sequences, less than 25% of which appear only once. The sample was PBMCs or a T cell subset sorted from them (not recorded which). The receptors were sampled from an adult woman who had mild COVID-19 (a few samples of this study predate the infection). Cell type and time point are not known.

The rearrangement uses TRBV4-3 and TRBJ2-3, with 13 bases that match TRBD2. V shed 0 bases and J 4 bases; nucleotides not matched to a gene: 13. Germline CDR1 and CDR2: LGHNA and YSLEER. The CDR3 runs to 20 residues. The CDR3 DNA is TGCGCCAGCAGCCAAGATCGGTACAGAGGACTAGCGGGGGCCCCAGATACGCAGTATTTT. It encodes CASSQDRYRGLAGAPDTQYF.

With respect to this clonotype: A junction end diverges from the germline sequence, so it may reflect a read error. The rearrangement links TRBV5-1 to TRBJ1-1; TRBD1 is a possible D gene (6 bases). Germline assignment: CDR1 SGHRS and CDR2 YFSETQ. This CDR3 spans 15 amino acids. The CDR3 region has the DNA TGCGCCAGCAGCGAAGACGACAGGTCTTACACTGAAGCTCTCTTT. This encodes CASSEDDRSYTEALF.